This T cell receptor (beta chain) came from a study of T-cell reconstitution after alpha-beta-depleted transplantation in children. Germline trimming cut 7 bases from V and 9 bases from J; bases unmatched to any gene: 17. Germline CDR1 reads MNHNS; CDR2 reads SASEGT. The CDR3 consists of 16 residues. Whole-study results and caveats: TCRbeta diversity was high at day 60 in some patients (a result of surviving recipient T cells and thymic progenitors).

This clonotype was observed a handful of times. No antigen is known for it. The TCRbeta library was prepared with unique molecular identifiers. TCRdb re-called the PCR reads with MiXCR, one entry per CDR3 protein. There are fewer than 550,000 distinct CDR3 sequences in the sample; over 9.5% occur only once, and roughly 15% lies in the top ten. This receptor was taken from a female patient between 2 and 15 years old who had a stem cell transplant for aplastic anemia, so the T cells may come from the graft donor. The sequences come from PBMCs, mostly from graft donor cells, collected 180 days after TCRalphabeta/CD19-depleted stem cell transplant. The chain combines TRBV6-1 with TRBJ2-1; 8 bases agree with TRBD2. The CDR3 DNA sequence: TGTGCCAGCACCCAAGTTAACGGGAGGGCCAGGTTTGAGCAGTTCTTC. It specifies CASTQVNGRARFEQFF.